This T cell receptor (beta chain) was captured by sequencing in a study of CD8 T cells in ankylosing spondylitis. Findings of the study overall: Within ankylosing spondylitis blood, a TCR beta motif made up of roughly eight highly homologous variants appeared to be characteristic. Significant enrichment of disease-linked clones was reportedly seen in matched ankylosing spondylitis synovial fluid.

TCRdb passed the 5' RACE reads through MiXCR, listing each CDR3 protein once. The table has over 400,000 distinct CDR3 sequences, roughly 25% seen once. This CDR3 is 14 amino acids long. Germline V gene lookup returns CDR1 SGHAT and CDR2 FQNNGV. V was clipped by 1 base and J by 1 base, with 7 bases between them. This clonotype has a handful of counts. Its antigen is unidentified. This TCR came from a male donor with ankylosing spondylitis. Sequencing used blood, either unsorted or a sorted T cell fraction (not recorded which). The genes are TRBV11-2 and TRBJ1-1; D uncertain. The CDR3 coding sequence is TGTGCCAGCAGCTTAGTGTCGGCGAACACTGAAGCTTTCTTT. Translating it yields CASSLVSANTEAFF.